The 29 T cell receptor beta chains given below trace back to one sample, sequenced in a study of blood T cell repertoires in COVID-19. Assay used: immunoSEQ multiplex PCR; TCRdb lists only in-frame clones, some missing. The repertoire holds approximately 100,000 clones, roughly 84% seen once, with around 2.2% in the top ten. Sequenced: peripheral blood. These TCRs come from a human donor in a cohort sampled during active COVID-19.

V gene TRBV10-3 combines with J gene TRBJ1-4; 9 nucleotides line up with TRBD1. After removal of 2 bases from V and 8 bases from J, the junction contained 3 bases not matched to a gene. The V gene's germline CDR1 is ENHRY and CDR2 SYGVKD. This CDR3 spans 14 amino acids. CDR3 residues: CAISEGTGTEKLFF. The CDR3 nucleotides read TGTGCCATCAGTGAGGGGACAGGGACCGAAAAACTGTTTTTT.

This clone was seen a handful of times. V gene TRBV28 combines with J gene TRBJ2-7; no reliable D call. The CDR3 sequence is 15 residues long. Looked up from germline, CDR1 is MDHEN and CDR2 is SYDVKM. Trimming removed 3 bases from V and 3 bases from J, with 15 bases in between. The CDR3 nucleotides read TGTGCCAGCAGTTTTTCCTCCCTTTTAGACTACGAGCAGTACTTC. Its translation: CASSFSSLLDYEQYF.

Written as DNA, the CDR3 is TGTGCCAGCACCAGGCCCGGGACTAGCACAACAGATACGCAGTATTTT. Protein sequence: CASTRPGTSTTDTQYF. The chain couples TRBV7-9 to TRBJ2-3, with 9 bases aligning to TRBD2. With 7 bases clipped from V and 3 bases from J, the junction kept 11 bases outside the gene matches. The CDR3 contains 16 residues. Germline V gene sequence: CDR1 SEHNR, CDR2 FQNEAQ (reference sequence). The full variable domain, with the rest looked up from reference TRBV7-9 and TRBJ2-3, is DTGVSQNPRHKITKRGQNVTFRCDPISEHNRLYWYRQTLGQGPEFLTYFQNEAQLEKSRLLSDRFSAERPKGSFSTLEIQRTEQGDSAMYLCASTRPGTSTTDTQYFGPGTRLTVL.

This clone was counted between two and nine times. The chain joins TRBV9 to TRBJ2-3; D is unresolved. Germline CDR1 reads SGDLS; CDR2 reads YYNGEE. Between the trimmed V and J ends, which lost 4 bases and 5 bases, there was a span of 5 bases. The CDR3 is made up of 11 amino acids. As DNA, the CDR3 is TGTGCCAGCAGCCAACTAGATACGCAGTATTTT. Amino acids: CASSQLDTQYF.

The CDR3 nucleotides are TGCGCCAGCAGCTTAAGCAAGCGGGAGAACACAGATACGCAGTATTTT. This gives the protein CASSLSKRENTDTQYF. This rearrangement joins TRBV5-1 to TRBJ2-3; TRBD2 matches 8 bases. This CDR3 is 16 amino acids long. Germline V gives CDR1 SGHRS, CDR2 YFSETQ. J lost 2 bases, V lost 2 bases, and 7 bases had no gene match.

This rearrangement joins TRBV11-3 to TRBJ2-1, with 7 bases identical to TRBD1. From germline, CDR1 is SGHNT and CDR2 YENEEA. J was trimmed by 9 bases and V by 3 bases; bases with no gene match: 5. CDR3 size: 13 residues. The CDR3 reads CASSFTGAGEQFF. The CDR3 coding sequence is TGTGCCAGCAGCTTTACAGGGGCAGGTGAGCAGTTCTTC.

The CDR3 protein is CARLPGLAGRRPQETQYF. The CDR3 coding sequence is TGTGCCAGACTCCCGGGACTAGCGGGGAGGCGGCCCCAAGAGACCCAGTACTTC. The chain carries TRBV14 and TRBJ2-5; 13 bases fit TRBD2. This CDR3 region has 18 residues. CDR1 and CDR2 from the germline V gene are SGHDN and FVKESK. With V trimmed by 9 bases and J by 1 base, 14 bases remained unmatched.

V is TRBV5-1 and J is TRBJ2-1; a possible D gene is TRBD1 (8 bases). Germline loops: CDR1 SGHRS, CDR2 YFSETQ. The CDR3 length is 16 residues. V was cut by 6 bases and J by 6 bases, with 22 bases left in between. CDR3 sequence reads: CASNQGAGLVGNEQFF. The CDR3 nucleotides read TGCGCCAGCAACCAGGGGGCTGGACTAGTCGGCAATGAGCAGTTCTTC.

This clone was seen only once. The rearrangement uses TRBV6-1 and TRBJ2-5; unclear D gene. Germline CDR1 MNHNS, CDR2 SASEGT. This CDR3 is built from 14 residues. Trimming left V 1 base short and J 2 bases short, with 8 bases between. The CDR3, as DNA: TGTGCCAGCAGTGAAGGGAGCGCTCAAGAGACCCAGTACTTC. Its protein product is CASSEGSAQETQYF.

This clone is a singleton in its sample. The chain is built from TRBV27 and TRBJ2-1; 11 positions agree with TRBD1. Germline CDR1 reads MNHEY; CDR2 reads SMNVEV (reference sequence). This CDR3 is 14 amino acids long. V shed 4 bases and J 9 bases; nucleotides not matched to a gene: 5. CDR3 sequence: CASSWDRGVGEQFF. Here the CDR3 DNA reads TGTGCCAGCAGTTGGGACAGGGGGGTCGGTGAGCAGTTCTTC.

As DNA, the CDR3 is TGCGCCAGCAGCCCCGACGCCGCGGGTTCCACAGATACGCAGTATTTT. Translation: CASSPDAAGSTDTQYF. V is TRBV5-1 and J is TRBJ2-3; maybe TRBD2 (5 bases). Per germline, CDR1 SGHRS and CDR2 YFSETQ. The V gene lost 4 bases and the J gene lost 2 bases, with 17 bases spanning the gap. This CDR3 has 16 amino acids. Full variable domain (missing parts from reference TRBV5-1 and TRBJ2-3): KAGVTQTPRYLIKTRGQQVTLSCSPISGHRSVSWYQQTPGQGLQFLFEYFSETQRNKGNFPGRFSGRQFSNSRSEMNVSTLELGDSALYLCASSPDAAGSTDTQYFGPGTRLTVL.

The rearrangement joins TRBV7-2 to TRBJ2-5, with 15 bases fitting TRBD2. The V segment lost 5 bases and the J segment 5 bases; nucleotides outside the gene matches: 6. The length of the CDR3 is 16 residues. The V gene's germline CDR1 is SGHTA and CDR2 FQGNSA. The CDR3 region is CASSRGLAGGRETQYF. The CDR3, as DNA: TGTGCCAGCAGCCGGGGACTAGCGGGGGGAAGGGAGACCCAGTACTTC.

The chain carries TRBV28 and TRBJ2-1; 9 bases align to TRBD2. With 7 bases clipped from V and 7 bases from J, the junction kept 8 bases outside the gene matches. Germline V gene lookup returns CDR1 MDHEN and CDR2 SYDVKM. This CDR3 region has 14 residues. CDR3 sequence reads: CASTVAGVRNEQFF. CDR3 nucleotides: TGTGCCAGCACCGTAGCGGGAGTACGGAATGAGCAGTTCTTC.

V is TRBV2 and J is TRBJ2-6; TRBD1 aligns across 9 bases. CDR1 is SNHLY and CDR2 is FYNNEI in the germline V gene. The CDR3 totals 17 residues. Trimming took 5 bases from V and 1 from J; bases not matched to a gene: 6. CDR3 nucleotide sequence: TGTGCCAGCAGTCCGGGACAGGGCTCTTCTGGGGCCAACGTCCTGACTTTC. Translated: CASSPGQGSSGANVLTF.

The V gene is TRBV20-1, the J gene TRBJ2-5, with TRBD2 identical over 10 bases. In germline, CDR1 is DFQATT, CDR2 SNEGSKA (reference sequence). Trimming at V came to 3 bases and at J to 2 bases, leaving 6 bases not matched to a gene. The CDR3 is made up of 15 amino acids. In nucleotides, the CDR3 is TGCAGTGCTAGTCCCACTAGCGGGGTTCAAGAGACCCAGTACTTC. Its protein product is CSASPTSGVQETQYF.

The chain couples TRBV15 to TRBJ2-1; weak D call: TRBD1 (6 bases). In germline, CDR1 is LNHNV, CDR2 YYDKDF (reference sequence). The CDR3 totals 15 residues. Trimming removed 0 bases at V and 7 bases at J, with 13 bases between. Here the CDR3 DNA reads TGTGCCACCAGCAGAGATTTGGGGGCGCGGAATGAGCAGTTCTTC. Its protein is CATSRDLGARNEQFF.

The rearrangement joins TRBV19 to TRBJ2-2; TRBD1 agrees at 8 bases. Germline loops: CDR1 LNHDA, CDR2 SQIVND (reference sequence). CDR3 length: 13 amino acids. With V trimmed by 6 bases and J by 6 bases, 3 bases remained unmatched. The CDR3 DNA reads as TGTGCCAGTAGCGGACAGGGCCCCGGGGAGCTGTTTTTT. This sequence encodes CASSGQGPGELFF.

The chain combines TRBV7-9 with TRBJ2-7, with 8 bases matching TRBD1. Germline V gene lookup returns CDR1 SEHNR and CDR2 FQNEAQ (reference sequence). The trim removed 5 bases at V and 4 bases at J, leaving 7 bases unmatched. The CDR3 has 14 amino acids. CDR3 region: CASSPRTGQYEQYF. CDR3 sequence (DNA): TGTGCCAGCAGCCCCCGGACAGGGCAGTACGAGCAGTACTTC. Full variable domain (rest looked up from reference TRBV7-9 and TRBJ2-7): DTGVSQNPRHKITKRGQNVTFRCDPISEHNRLYWYRQTLGQGPEFLTYFQNEAQLEKSRLLSDRFSAERPKGSFSTLEIQRTEQGDSAMYLCASSPRTGQYEQYFGPGTRLTVT.

V and J are TRBV19 and TRBJ1-2; D is ambiguous. The CDR3 length is 12 residues. Trimming cost V 5 bases and J 1 base, with 5 bases left between them. Germline V gives CDR1 LNHDA, CDR2 SQIVND (reference sequence). For the CDR3, the DNA is TGTGCCAGTAGTTCCTTTAACTATGGCTACACCTTC. It encodes CASSSFNYGYTF.

V is TRBV27 and J is TRBJ2-7; TRBD2 matches 7 bases. The J segment lost 7 bases and the V segment lost 6 bases, leaving 12 bases of the junction unmatched. Germline V gene lookup returns CDR1 MNHEY and CDR2 SMNVEV (reference sequence). This CDR3 has 14 amino acids. DNA for the CDR3: TGTGCCAGCAGGATACAGCGGGGCCATATTGAGCAGTACTTC. Its translation: CASRIQRGHIEQYF.

The chain carries TRBV7-6 and TRBJ2-7, with unresolved D. V was cut by 5 bases and J by 4 bases, with 9 bases left in between. This CDR3 has 12 residues. CDR1 and CDR2 (germline): SGHVS, FNYEAQ. CDR3 in DNA: TGTGCCAGCAGCCCTCGAGGATACGAGCAGTACTTC. Protein product: CASSPRGYEQYF.

The chain carries TRBV28 and TRBJ1-2; D gene ambiguous. With 2 bases removed from V and 4 bases from J, the gap between germline ends came to 8 bases. Germline V CDR1 and CDR2: MDHEN, SYDVKM. The CDR3 sequence is 13 residues long. CDR3 sequence reads: CASSLRQVYGYTF. Written as DNA, the CDR3 is TGTGCCAGCAGTTTACGGCAGGTCTATGGCTACACCTTC.

V usage is TRBV30 and J usage is TRBJ2-2; 7 bases match TRBD2. This CDR3 has 13 amino acids. J gave up 6 bases and V 8 bases, and 9 bases lay outside the gene matches. Germline V gene data show CDR1 as GTSNPN and CDR2 as SVGIG (reference sequence). Written as DNA, the CDR3 is TGTGCCGGAACCGGGGGGTACGCCGGGGAGCTGTTTTTT. This encodes CAGTGGYAGELFF. The full variable domain, completed using reference TRBV30 and TRBJ2-2, is SQTIHQWPATLVQPVGSPLSLECTVEGTSNPNLYWYRQAAGRGLQLLFYSVGIGQISSEVPQNLSASRPQDRQFILSSKKLLLSDSGFYLCAGTGGYAGELFFGEGSRLTVL.

This clone is a singleton in its sample. V gene TRBV28 combines with J gene TRBJ1-5, with a weak D call TRBD1 (6 bases). Germline-derived CDR1 and CDR2 are MDHEN and SYDVKM. CDR3 length equals 17 residues. Trimming removed 3 bases at V and 3 bases at J, with 18 bases between. Written as DNA, the CDR3 is TGTGCCAGCAGTTTTGGGGGGGCCATGGGCCCCAATCAGCCCCAGCATTTT. Protein product: CASSFGGAMGPNQPQHF.

This sequence joins TRBV19 and TRBJ2-5, with D maybe TRBD1 (6 bases). Germline assignment: CDR1 LNHDA and CDR2 SQIVND (reference sequence). Trimming cost V 5 bases and J 3 bases, with 19 bases left between them. This CDR3 spans 16 amino acids. The CDR3 DNA sequence: TGTGCCAGTAGTCCATCGGCGGACAGAGATGAAGAGACCCAGTACTTC. Translating it yields CASSPSADRDEETQYF. The entire variable domain, with the rest obtained from reference TRBV19 and TRBJ2-5, is as follows: DGGITQSPKYLFRKEGQNVTLSCEQNLNHDAMYWYRQDPGQGLRLIYYSQIVNDFQKGDIAEGYSVSREKKESFPLTVTSAQKNPTAFYLCASSPSADRDEETQYFGPGTRLLVL.

The chain recombines TRBV6-5 with TRBJ2-1; D is possibly TRBD2 (5 bases). Between the trimmed V and J ends, which lost 6 bases and 12 bases, there was a span of 24 bases. The germline V gene encodes CDR1 MNHEY and CDR2 SVGAGI. The CDR3 is made up of 15 amino acids. The DNA for the CDR3 is TGTGCCAGCAGCCCATTTCGGGATACTACAATGAGGCAGTTCTTC. This sequence encodes CASSPFRDTTMRQFF.

CDR3 sequence reads: CASSSGQGDTEAFF. The CDR3 DNA is TGCGCCAGCAGCTCCGGACAGGGAGACACTGAAGCTTTCTTT. The chain uses TRBV5-1 and TRBJ1-1; 8 nucleotides match TRBD1. V shed 3 bases, J shed 3 bases, and the junction held 4 bases outside the gene matches. This CDR3 has 14 amino acids. Germline assignment: CDR1 SGHRS and CDR2 YFSETQ. Filled out from reference TRBV5-1 and TRBJ1-1, the complete variable domain reads KAGVTQTPRYLIKTRGQQVTLSCSPISGHRSVSWYQQTPGQGLQFLFEYFSETQRNKGNFPGRFSGRQFSNSRSEMNVSTLELGDSALYLCASSSGQGDTEAFFGQGTRLTVV.

The chain employs TRBV10-2 and TRBJ2-5; a weak D match, TRBD2 (6 bases). V was cut by 5 bases and J by 1 base, with 8 bases left in between. The V gene's germline CDR1 is WSHSY and CDR2 SAAADI. This CDR3 region has 13 residues. CDR3: CASSRGSQETQYF. The CDR3 bases are TGCGCCAGCAGTCGGGGGAGCCAAGAGACCCAGTACTTC.

The chain carries TRBV21-1 and TRBJ2-7; the table names TRBD1, a call not compared with the DNA. TRBV21-1 is assigned pseudogene status. The CDR3 consists of 15 residues. In DNA form, the CDR3 reads TGTGCCAGCAGCAAAGGACAGCCTTCAACCTACGAGCAGTACTTC. Its protein is CASSKGQPSTYEQYF.